The TCR beta chain under discussion was sequenced for a study of molecular identifiers for immune sequencing clone quantification (dated by TCRdb to the late 2010s). Background for the entire study: For a replicate experiment, RNA from around 20,000 or 99,000 naive CD8 T cells was divided into five aliquots, of which four were sequenced. This methods study used CD8 T cells to benchmark TCR RNA copy counting and molecular-identifier clustering-based TCR repertoire sequencing (MIDCIRS).

The full study reports these points: Highly expanded clone sizes could be underestimated if identical TCR molecules share a barcode. Modeling gave roughly 2.9 recovered TCR RNA copies per cell versus approximately 10 by digital PCR, implying about 30% capture efficiency. Spiked-in Jurkat TCR RNA (about ten copies' worth), which is not part of the donor repertoire, was contained in the naive libraries. When barcode sub-clustering was not used, chimeric consensus sequences inflated TCR diversity, with chimeras reaching as high as 47%. Clones above 20 RNA copies held over 97% of molecules in CMV-specific effector cells but under 1% in naive cells. A single cell's worth of spiked-in Jurkat TCR RNA was reported detectable even among about a million naive CD8 T cells.

Naive CD8 T cell libraries were made from around 18,000 to 910,000 sorted cells using 10%, 30% or 50% of purified RNA. Naive CD8 T cells were FACS-sorted as CD8+CD4-CCR7+CD45RA+ on a BD FACSAria II into RLT Plus buffer. Approximately nine TCR copies' worth of Jurkat RNA were spiked into about 20,000-1,000,000 naive CD8 T cell samples to test detection sensitivity. Enrichment of CD8 T cells was performed with RosetteSep CD8+ T Cell Enrichment Cocktail and Ficoll-Paque, after which ACK red cell lysis was carried out. A word on this clonotype: No antigen is known for it. No base quality information exists; no much larger clone differs at one position.

Libraries were prepared through PCR. Sequencing took place on a NextSeq 500. Bulk TCR libraries were prepared as previously described, using TCR primers listed in Table S5. Total RNA was purified with the Qiagen AllPrep DNA/RNA kit. Before analysis, reads from multiple sequencing runs of the same library were pooled. Regarding the original processing steps: Reads were retained only if the reads had an exact TCR constant sequence, and the retained reads were trimmed to 150 nt and grouped according to their 12-nt molecular barcodes. Within each barcode group, reads were sub-clustered at a 15% Levenshtein threshold, and quality-weighted consensus sequences were built per RNA molecule. Non-functional sequences were discarded, and so were lower-count sequences lying one edit away from another sequence. Based on a fit of two negative binomial distributions, barcode sub-clusters having less than 20% of the maximum read count were discarded. Clones were called with MiXCR by TCRdb after fastp trimmed the public reads at Q25, and only in-frame beta chains were retained. Rows with a matching CDR3 protein are joined into one entry that keeps the most common DNA and genes. The V and J calls and clone size are TCRdb's, not the authors'. The table for this sample lists around 460,000 distinct CDR3 sequences; about 26% of them were counted only once. The top ten clones comprise approximately 0.8% of the sample.

V is cut back by 1 base and J by 4 bases, with 10 bases in the junction unmatched. Its CDR3 holds 16 amino acids, cysteine through phenylalanine. Here the CDR3 DNA is all that survives: 48 bases in frame from base 1. According to the germline V gene, CDR1 reads MGHRA and CDR2 reads YSYEKL. Material: naive CD8+ T cells from blood, with Jurkat cell RNA spiked in. In light of the paper, this sample's cell subset or site label describes: FACS-sorted CD8+CD4-CCR7+CD45RA+ naive T cells. This chain is built from TRBV4-1 and TRBJ2-7; TRBD2 aligns with 7 central bases. The receptor's source is a human donor in good health. Some libraries in this study had Jurkat cell RNA spiked in. The encoded CDR3 is CASSQVPAGTTYEQYF. The DNA is TGCGCCAGCAGCCAAGTTCCAGCGGGGACTACTTACGAGCAGTACTTC.